The entry below gives a single T cell receptor beta chain sequence along with its context. Assay used: immunoSEQ multiplex PCR; TCRdb lists only in-frame clones, some missing. Of hundreds of thousands of clones detected, more than 75% appear once; the ten largest clones hold 6.5% to 8.5%. Everyone who took part was 18 to 89 years old, and they came from 20 to 25 US areas. Grouping used clinical history reported by participants in a survey and questionnaire. Germline lookup yields CDR1 SGDLS and CDR2 YYNGEE. Losses at the gene ends were 0 bases for V and 6 bases for J; bases not matched to a gene: 5. This CDR3 is 16 amino acids long. These data belong to a study of blood T cell repertoires in COVID-19. Study information: PBMCs, B-cell-depleted T cells, or T cells were the source of the cDNA or gDNA that made up the material.

The chain links TRBV9 to TRBJ2-3; 12 bases agree with TRBD2. Sequenced material: PBMCs or T cells enriched from blood (not recorded which). This receptor was taken from a woman aged 40 to 50 with acute COVID-19. CDR3 sequence (DNA): TGTGCCAGCAGCGTAGCAGGACTAGCGGGGTCGGATACGCAGTATTTT. It specifies CASSVAGLAGSDTQYF.